The TCR beta chain described here comes from a study of T cell responses to AZD1222 COVID-19 vaccine. Whole-study results and caveats: Per reports, nearly half of all spike-specific TCRs target regions that are unmutated in variants.

Germline CDR1 SGHNT, CDR2 YENEEA. With 0 bases clipped from V and 6 bases from J, the junction kept 4 bases outside the gene matches. CDR3 size: 15 residues. For this clone: Its target is not known.

TCRdb's table, derived via immunoSEQ multiplex PCR, lists solely in-frame clones and lacks some. The sample has some 150,000 clones, about nine tenths seen once. Material: peripheral blood, obtained on day 0 of MenACWY control vaccination. The rearrangement links TRBV11-3 to TRBJ1-2; TRBD1 aligns across 10 bases. This receptor was taken from an adult in good health. The CDR3 DNA reads TGTGCCAGCAGCTTAGATGTGGGGACAGGGGATGGCTACACCTTC. It encodes CASSLDVGTGDGYTF.